A single sample gave rise to the 24 T cell receptor beta chains below, sequenced in a study of OX40 agonist ivuxolimab in advanced cancers. Sequencing used immunoSEQ multiplex PCR; TCRdb keeps in-frame clones, though not all of them. The table records fewer than 90,000 clones, around nine tenths of them present only once. The sample here was CD4+ or CD8+ T cells sorted from blood, taken in a trial of the OX40 agonist ivuxolimab. The receptors come from an adult with an advanced solid tumor such as melanoma, head and neck, liver or kidney cancer.

This clone was observed a handful of times. V usage is TRBV18 and J usage is TRBJ1-2, with 9 bases lining up with TRBD1. The germline CDR1 and CDR2 sequences are KGHSH and LQKENI. The CDR3 has 13 residues. Unmatched junction bases numbered 3, after V lost 3 bases and J lost 7 bases. The CDR3: CASSPGQGIGYTF. CDR3 DNA sequence: TGTGCCAGCTCACCGGGACAGGGAATTGGCTACACCTTC. The whole variable domain, filled in from reference TRBV18 and TRBJ1-2, reads NAGVMQNPRHLVRRRGQEARLRCSPMKGHSHVYWYRQLPEEGLKFMVYLQKENIIDESGMPKERFSAEFPKEGPSILRIQQVVRGDSAAYFCASSPGQGIGYTFGSGTRLTVV.

The chain uses TRBV29-1 and TRBJ1-2; D may be TRBD1 (5 bases). Trimming removed 1 base at V and 7 bases at J, with 10 bases between. CDR1 is SQVTM and CDR2 is ANQGSEA in the germline V gene. The CDR3 spans 12 residues. CDR3 in DNA: TGCAGCGTTGAAGCCTCCGGGGGTGGCTACACCTTC. Amino acid sequence: CSVEASGGGYTF.

The J gene is TRBJ2-5, the V gene TRBV9; no definite D call. The germline gives CDR1 SGDLS, CDR2 YYNGEE. This CDR3 is built from 15 residues. V shed 0 bases and J shed 1 base, with 10 bases lying between them. The CDR3 bases are TGTGCCAGCAGCGTAGGCGCTAACATCCAAGAGACCCAGTACTTC. Protein: CASSVGANIQETQYF.

V gene TRBV19 combines with J gene TRBJ1-1; D ambiguous. The CDR3 is 15 residues long. Trimming shortened V by 3 bases and J by 3 bases, and 14 bases separated the two germline ends. The germline V gene has CDR1 LNHDA and CDR2 SQIVND (reference sequence). For the CDR3, the DNA is TGTGCCAGTAGTATTGGACGGAGACGGGACACTGAAGCTTTCTTT. Encoded protein: CASSIGRRRDTEAFF.

The V and J genes are TRBV27 and TRBJ2-7, with D hard to call. The CDR3 totals 13 residues. Trimming cost V 6 bases and J 3 bases, with 12 bases left between them. Germline lookup yields CDR1 MNHEY and CDR2 SMNVEV (reference sequence). CDR3 DNA sequence: TGTGCCAGCAGCTTCCCCCCCTACTACGAGCAGTACTTC. Its translation is CASSFPPYYEQYF.

The chain carries TRBV6-5 and TRBJ1-2; TRBD1 matches 8 bases. The germline V gene encodes CDR1 MNHEY and CDR2 SVGAGI. The CDR3 consists of 15 residues. The ends lost 7 bases at V and 4 bases at J; junction bases unmatched: 11. The DNA of the CDR3 is TGTGCCAGCACCTCGACCAGACAGGGGACCTATGGCTACACCTTC. Amino acids: CASTSTRQGTYGYTF.

This chain joins TRBV6-1 and TRBJ1-2; maybe TRBD1 (6 bases). The CDR3 consists of 15 residues. In germline, CDR1 is MNHNS, CDR2 SASEGT. V was clipped by 7 bases and J by 4 bases, with 19 bases between them. The CDR3 DNA reads as TGTGCCAGCACGGTGGGGGTCAGGGGAAGCTATGGCTACACCTTC. It codes for CASTVGVRGSYGYTF.

V is TRBV20-1 and J is TRBJ2-3; D uncertain. Germline lookup yields CDR1 DFQATT and CDR2 SNEGSKA (reference sequence). V lost 5 bases and J 0 bases, leaving 3 bases between the germline ends. This CDR3 region has 11 residues. DNA for the CDR3: TGCAGTGCTTCTAGCACAGATACGCAGTATTTT. Protein product: CSASSTDTQYF.

This chain links TRBV19 with TRBJ2-6; unclear D gene. Deletions cut 5 bases from V and 0 bases from J, with 14 bases between. Germline CDR1 reads LNHDA; CDR2 reads SQIVND (reference sequence). The CDR3 has 17 amino acids. The CDR3 here is CASSPRVSFSGANVLTF. The CDR3 region has the DNA TGTGCCAGTAGTCCCCGGGTCTCCTTCTCTGGGGCCAACGTCCTGACTTTC.

In this sample, this clone turned up a few times. The V and J genes are TRBV11-2 and TRBJ1-6; possibly TRBD1 for D (5 bases). The V end lost 2 bases, the J end lost 7 bases, and 9 bases lay between the germline ends. This CDR3 contains 14 residues. Per the germline V gene, CDR1 is SGHAT and CDR2 is FQNNGV. CDR3 in amino acids: CASSLMGRNSPLHF. For the CDR3, the DNA is TGTGCCAGCAGCTTAATGGGGCGGAATTCACCCCTCCACTTT. Filled out from reference TRBV11-2 and TRBJ1-6, the complete variable domain reads EAGVAQSPRYKIIEKRQSVAFWCNPISGHATLYWYQQILGQGPKLLIQFQNNGVVDDSQLPKDRFSAERLKGVDSTLKIQPAKLEDSAVYLCASSLMGRNSPLHFGNGTRLTVT.

The rearrangement joins TRBV2 to TRBJ2-6, with D perhaps matching TRBD1 (5 bases). The germline V and J ends were trimmed by 7 bases and 2 bases, with 9 bases remaining between them. This CDR3 is 14 amino acids long. Per the germline V gene, CDR1 is SNHLY and CDR2 is FYNNEI. Here the CDR3 reads CASTIQAGANVLTF. The DNA of the CDR3 is TGTGCCAGCACTATACAGGCTGGGGCCAACGTCCTGACTTTC.

V is TRBV4-2 and J is TRBJ2-3; 11 bases match TRBD2. There are 17 residues in the CDR3. Trimming removed 0 bases from V and 5 bases from J; junction bases left unmatched: 7. The germline V gene encodes CDR1 LGHNA and CDR2 YNFKEQ. The CDR3 spells CASSQDLRLAGGDTQYF. The CDR3 DNA sequence: TGTGCCAGCAGCCAAGATCTGCGGCTAGCGGGGGGAGATACGCAGTATTTT.

This clone occurred once. The chain recombines TRBV9 with TRBJ2-3; 7 bases fit TRBD2. The CDR3 extends over 16 amino acids. Germline V gene sequence: CDR1 SGDLS, CDR2 YYNGEE. V lost 7 bases and J lost 0; bases outside the gene matches: 11. CDR3 region: CASGVSGATSTDTQYF. CDR3 DNA: TGTGCCAGCGGGGTGAGCGGGGCAACTAGCACAGATACGCAGTATTTT.

The V call is TRBV7-2, the J call TRBJ1-5; D is ambiguous. The CDR3 runs 16 residues. Trimming removed 3 bases from V and 0 bases from J, with 12 bases in between. Germline values: CDR1 SGHTA, CDR2 FQGNSA. CDR3 residues: CASSFDLGLSNQPQHF. As DNA, the CDR3 is TGTGCCAGCAGCTTCGACCTGGGCCTTAGCAATCAGCCCCAGCATTTT.

This CDR3 reads CASSLARGNEQFF. CDR3 coding DNA: TGTGCCAGCAGCTTAGCCCGCGGGAATGAGCAGTTCTTC. The V and J genes are TRBV7-6 and TRBJ2-1; maybe TRBD2 (5 bases). Trimming took 0 bases from V and 7 from J, leaving 7 bases between them. Per germline, CDR1 SGHVS and CDR2 FNYEAQ. This CDR3 spans 13 amino acids.

This chain uses TRBV10-3 with TRBJ2-1; D is ambiguous. V was pared by 6 bases and J by 5 bases, with 5 bases between. The CDR3 is made up of 11 amino acids. The germline V gene encodes CDR1 ENHRY and CDR2 SYGVKD. The CDR3, as DNA: TGTGCCATCAGGGGGAACAATGAGCAGTTCTTC. Encoded protein: CAIRGNNEQFF.

The V gene is TRBV19, the J gene TRBJ1-3, with 9 bases identical to TRBD1. The CDR3 has 13 residues. Germline CDR1 is LNHDA and CDR2 is SQIVND (reference sequence). V lost 5 bases to trimming and J lost 7 bases; unmatched junction nucleotides: 3. The CDR3 DNA sequence: TGTGCCAGTAGTCAACAGGGGGCGAACACCATATATTTT. Its protein is CASSQQGANTIYF.

The chain employs TRBV30 and TRBJ2-7, with D perhaps TRBD1 or TRBD2 (6 bases each). V was pared by 3 bases and J by 6 bases, with 12 bases between. Per the germline V gene, CDR1 is GTSNPN and CDR2 is SVGIG (reference sequence). The CDR3 length is 12 residues. Here the CDR3 reads CAWRGGLFEQYF. In DNA, the CDR3 is TGTGCCTGGAGGGGGGGCCTCTTCGAGCAGTACTTC.

V usage is TRBV21-1 and J usage is TRBJ1-2. TRBV21-1 is marked as a pseudogene. The CDR3 has 16 residues. CDR3 in amino acids: CASSKIWGGTNYGYTF. CDR3 sequence (DNA): TGTGCCAGCAGCAAAATATGGGGTGGAACTAACTATGGCTACACCTTC.

This chain connects TRBV25-1 to TRBJ2-7; D is uncertain. CDR3 length equals 14 residues. Looked up from germline, CDR1 is MGHDK and CDR2 is SYGVNS. V dropped 8 bases and J dropped 5 bases, with 19 bases sitting between them. CDR3 amino acids: CASSPRQVPHEQYF. As DNA, the CDR3 is TGTGCCAGCTCCCCGAGGCAGGTTCCCCACGAGCAGTACTTC.

V is TRBV11-2 and J is TRBJ2-2; the D is unclear. Germline V gives CDR1 SGHAT, CDR2 FQNNGV. The CDR3 covers 12 residues. V dropped 2 bases and J dropped 10 bases, with 8 bases sitting between them. The CDR3 is CASSLLTVELFF. CDR3 nucleotide sequence: TGTGCCAGCAGCTTATTAACGGTGGAGCTGTTTTTT.

The chain is built from TRBV2 and TRBJ2-3; tentatively, D is TRBD2 (5 bases). This CDR3 comprises 15 residues. Germline V CDR1 and CDR2: SNHLY, FYNNEI. Trimming shortened V by 2 bases and J by 8 bases, and 17 bases separated the two germline ends. CDR3 in amino acids: CASSETRSLEGTQYF. DNA of the CDR3: TGTGCCAGCAGTGAAACGCGTTCCCTTGAGGGTACGCAGTATTTT.

This clone was counted a few times. Here the CDR3 reads CASSFRGGEKLFF. The DNA of the CDR3 is TGTGCCAGCAGCTTCAGGGGTGGGGAAAAACTGTTTTTT. This chain uses TRBV7-9 with TRBJ1-4; D perhaps matches TRBD1 (6 bases). V dropped 3 bases and J dropped 8 bases, with 10 bases sitting between them. Germline V gives CDR1 SEHNR, CDR2 FQNEAQ (reference sequence). CDR3 length: 13 amino acids.

This sequence joins TRBV7-6 and TRBJ1-2; no clear D. Looked up from germline, CDR1 is SGHVS and CDR2 is FNYEAQ. The V gene lost 1 base and the J gene lost 5 bases, with 11 bases spanning the gap. The CDR3 length is 14 residues. CDR3 amino acids: CASSLVRGSYGYTF. CDR3 nucleotides: TGTGCCAGCAGCTTAGTGCGGGGTTCATATGGCTACACCTTC. The full variable domain, its missing parts supplied by reference TRBV7-6 and TRBJ1-2, is GAGVSQSPRYKVTKRGQDVALRCDPISGHVSLYWYRQALGQGPEFLTYFNYEAQQDKSGLPNDRFSAERPEGSISTLTIQRTEQRDSAMYRCASSLVRGSYGYTFGSGTRLTVV.